This entry lists 18 T cell receptor beta chains sequenced from one sample in a study of T-cell memory formation after mild COVID-19. TCRdb used MiXCR to reprocess the 5' RACE reads, holding one entry per CDR3 protein. The top ten clones hold around a fifth of a sample with fewer than 350,000 distinct CDR3 sequences, roughly 13% of them seen once. Material: PBMCs or a T cell subset sorted from them (not recorded which). The receptor source for this set is a man aged 18-30 years who had mild COVID-19 (a few samples of this study predate the infection). Cell type and time point are not known.

At least ten counts were recorded for this clonotype. The V gene is TRBV6-5, the J gene TRBJ2-7; 9 nucleotides match TRBD1. Germline trimming cut 6 bases from V and 2 bases from J; bases unmatched to any gene: 8. This CDR3 region has 15 residues. Germline V CDR1 and CDR2: MNHEY, SVGAGI. The CDR3 reads CASRTGTGSPYEQYF. DNA of the CDR3: TGTGCCAGCAGAACCGGGACAGGGAGTCCCTACGAGCAGTACTTC.

The chain employs TRBV5-1 and TRBJ2-5; perhaps D is TRBD1 or TRBD2 (5 bases each). Trimming took off 0 bases at V and 5 bases at J, with 14 bases between the two ends. This CDR3 has 15 amino acids. Germline V gene sequence: CDR1 SGHRS, CDR2 YFSETQ. The CDR3 is CASSLAGRLGETQYF. The CDR3 DNA is TGCGCCAGCAGCTTGGCGGGGCGCCTTGGGGAGACCCAGTACTTC.

This chain joins TRBV15 and TRBJ1-5; D gene unclear. This CDR3 spans 15 amino acids. The V gene lost 0 bases and the J gene lost 6 bases, with 12 bases spanning the gap. In germline, CDR1 is LNHNV, CDR2 YYDKDF (reference sequence). The chain's CDR3 is CATSRDGQVAQPQHF. CDR3 nucleotides: TGTGCCACCAGCAGAGATGGGCAGGTTGCTCAGCCCCAGCATTTT. Together with reference TRBV15 and TRBJ1-5, the CDR3 gives the full variable domain: DAMVIQNPRYQVTQFGKPVTLSCSQTLNHNVMYWYQQKSSQAPKLLFHYYDKDFNNEADTPDNFQSRRPNTSFCFLDIRSPGLGDTAMYLCATSRDGQVAQPQHFGDGTRLSIL.

The chain couples TRBV4-3 to TRBJ2-7, with D possibly TRBD2 on 5 matching bases. This CDR3 is built from 14 residues. The germline gives CDR1 LGHNA, CDR2 YSLEER. V was cut by 1 base and J by 4 bases, with 11 bases left in between. The CDR3 region is CASSQGTGKYEQYF. The CDR3 DNA is TGCGCCAGCAGCCAAGGGACGGGGAAATACGAGCAGTACTTC.

The chain uses TRBV13 and TRBJ2-7, with a weak D call TRBD1 (6 bases). V shed 5 bases and J shed 2 bases, with 10 bases lying between them. CDR1 is PRHDT, CDR2 FYEKMQ, per germline (reference sequence). CDR3 size: 13 residues. The CDR3 loop is CASSAGQTYEQYF. The CDR3 coding sequence is TGTGCCAGCAGCGCCGGACAGACCTACGAGCAGTACTTC.

This clonotype was picked up a small number of times. The J gene is TRBJ2-3, the V gene TRBV12-3 or TRBV12-4; TRBD2 aligns across 9 bases. This CDR3 has 16 amino acids. Trimming cost V 5 bases and J 3 bases; bases outside gene matches: 9. CDR3 loop: CASSPPGLAGTDTQYF. The DNA for the CDR3 is TGTGCCAGCAGTCCCCCGGGACTAGCAGGGACAGATACGCAGTATTTT.

This clonotype has ten or more counts. This sequence joins TRBV12-3 or TRBV12-4 and TRBJ1-2, with D perhaps matching TRBD1 (6 bases). Trimming took off 7 bases at V and 6 bases at J, with 18 bases between the two ends. The CDR3 totals 14 residues. The DNA for the CDR3 is TGTGCCAGCACCCCTAATAGTCCAGGGGATGGCTACACCTTC. It codes for CASTPNSPGDGYTF.

This clonotype occurred a few times. DNA for the CDR3: TGCGCCAGCAGCCAGAAGGACGGAGCCTACGAGCAGTACTTC. This sequence encodes CASSQKDGAYEQYF. The rearrangement links TRBV4-3 to TRBJ2-7; D is undetermined. Trimming cost V 3 bases and J 2 bases, with 11 bases left between them. Germline CDR1 and CDR2: LGHNA and YSLEER. The CDR3 contains 14 residues.

The chain recombines TRBV12-3 or TRBV12-4 with TRBJ1-5, with D perhaps matching TRBD1 (5 bases). V was cut by 8 bases and J by 8 bases, with 13 bases left in between. This CDR3 is 12 amino acids long. The CDR3 DNA reads as TGTGCCAGCTCTTGGCAGGGAGAGCCCCAGCATTTT. Its translation: CASSWQGEPQHF.

In its sample, this clonotype was seen a few times. V usage is TRBV5-1 and J usage is TRBJ1-2; 7 bases are a match to TRBD1. The CDR3 totals 15 residues. Germline V CDR1 and CDR2: SGHRS, YFSETQ. Trimming at V came to 0 bases and at J to 6 bases, leaving 8 bases not matched to a gene. CDR3 sequence reads: CASSLAAEGANGYTF. CDR3 in DNA: TGCGCCAGCAGCTTGGCCGCGGAGGGGGCGAATGGCTACACCTTC.

This clonotype was recorded at least ten times. The chain is built from TRBV4-3 and TRBJ2-5; 8 positions agree with TRBD1. The V gene end was trimmed by 6 bases and the J gene end by 7 bases; junction bases not matched to a gene: 7. CDR1 is LGHNA and CDR2 is YSLEER in the germline V gene. The length of the CDR3 is 13 residues. For the CDR3, the DNA is TGCGCCAGCAGTCAGGACAGGGTCAGGACCCAGTACTTC. Protein sequence: CASSQDRVRTQYF.

The chain is built from TRBV12-3 or TRBV12-4 and TRBJ2-5; D is unclear. CDR3 size: 12 residues. V gave up 0 bases and J gave up 7 bases, with 6 bases separating them. CDR3 in DNA: TGTGCCAGCAGTTTAGCGCCCGGGACCCAGTACTTC. This translates into CASSLAPGTQYF.

This clonotype was seen only a few times. DNA of the CDR3: TGCAGCGTTGAACCGCGGACAGGCCCGCAAGAGACCCAGTACTTC. It codes for CSVEPRTGPQETQYF. The V gene is TRBV29-1, the J gene TRBJ2-5, with TRBD1 matching over 7 bases. J was trimmed by 2 bases and V by 2 bases; bases with no gene match: 8. The CDR3 runs to 15 residues. In germline, CDR1 is SQVTM, CDR2 ANQGSEA.

CDR3 nucleotides: TGTGCCACCAGCGCCACGAGGGGGCTGGGGCGTGAGACCCAGTACTTC. It encodes CATSATRGLGRETQYF. This chain links TRBV15 with TRBJ2-5; 7 nucleotides agree with TRBD1. The CDR3 consists of 16 residues. V was clipped by 5 bases and J by 5 bases; unmatched bases: 14. Germline lookup yields CDR1 LNHNV and CDR2 YYDKDF (reference sequence).

This clonotype was counted at least ten times. The V call is TRBV9, the J call TRBJ2-7; 9 bases align to TRBD1. CDR3 length: 16 amino acids. J gave up 0 bases and V 3 bases, and 7 bases lay outside the gene matches. CDR1 is SGDLS, CDR2 YYNGEE, per germline. CDR3 nucleotides: TGTGCCAGCAGCGGGCCCCGGGACAGGGTCTCCTACGAGCAGTACGTC. It yields the protein CASSGPRDRVSYEQYV.

This sequence joins TRBV7-9 and TRBJ1-1, with TRBD1 identical over 8 bases. The CDR3 has 15 amino acids. From germline, CDR1 is SEHNR and CDR2 FQNEAQ (reference sequence). Unmatched junction bases numbered 11, after V lost 5 bases and J lost 6 bases. The DNA of the CDR3 is TGTGCCAGCAGCCCACCGGACAGGGAGAGCCCTGAAGCTTTCTTT. Translating gives CASSPPDRESPEAFF.

This clonotype was recorded many times. The chain uses TRBV6-5 and TRBJ1-1; the D gene is possibly TRBD1 (5 bases). The V end was cut by 5 bases, the J end by 10 bases, with 11 bases between. This CDR3 region has 11 residues. CDR1 and CDR2 from the germline V gene are MNHEY and SVGAGI. Here the CDR3 reads CASSGGFGAFF. The CDR3 DNA is TGTGCCAGCAGTGGGGGGTTTGGAGCTTTCTTT.

The rearrangement joins TRBV7-8 to TRBJ2-3; weak D call: TRBD2 (5 bases). The CDR3 is made up of 15 amino acids. Trimming took off 5 bases at V and 6 bases at J, with 18 bases between the two ends. Germline V gives CDR1 SGHVS, CDR2 FQNEAQ. The CDR3 DNA reads TGTGCCAGCAGCCCGAGGGCCATCCAAGGGGATACGCAGTATTTT. It yields the protein CASSPRAIQGDTQYF.